These 6 T cell receptor beta chains were all obtained from the same sample, sequenced in a study of T cells in Graves' hyperthyroidism and ophthalmopathy. RNA transcripts yielded amplified TCR beta CDR3 regions. The primer set for the first-round RT-PCR of the TCR CDR3 was HTBI. TCRdb analysed the multiplex PCR reads with MiXCR anew, one entry per CDR3 protein. The data hold more than 350,000 distinct CDR3 sequences, with over 12% observed a single time. The sequencing input was blood. Receptor source: an older woman with Graves' ophthalmopathy.

This clonotype was detected only a few times. This chain joins TRBV11-3 and TRBJ2-1; 7 nucleotides agree with TRBD2. V dropped 4 bases and J dropped 1; count of bases not matched to a gene: 10. CDR3 length: 17 amino acids. Germline lookup yields CDR1 SGHNT and CDR2 YENEEA. CDR3 bases: TGTGCCAGCAGCTCAAAAATACTAGCGCCTTCCTACAATGAGCAGTTCTTC. This sequence encodes CASSSKILAPSYNEQFF.

This clonotype was detected many times. The V and J genes are TRBV2 and TRBJ1-6; the match to TRBD1 covers 9 bases. J gave up 6 bases and V 7 bases, and 4 bases lay outside the gene matches. In germline, CDR1 is SNHLY, CDR2 FYNNEI. The CDR3 has 14 amino acids. The CDR3 here is CASNMDRGNSPLHF. Written as DNA, the CDR3 is TGTGCCAGCAATATGGACAGGGGTAATTCACCCCTCCACTTT. The full variable domain, rest sourced from reference TRBV2 and TRBJ1-6, is EPEVTQTPSHQVTQMGQEVILRCVPISNHLYFYWYRQILGQKVEFLVSFYNNEISEKSEIFDDQFSVERPDGSNFTLKIRSTKLEDSAMYFCASNMDRGNSPLHFGNGTRLTVT.

This clonotype was seen more than once but under ten times. The chain combines TRBV30 with TRBJ2-7; D uncertain. V was shortened by 3 bases and J by 3 bases, with 12 bases between the two germline ends. Germline lookup yields CDR1 GTSNPN and CDR2 SVGIG (reference sequence). The CDR3 sequence is 13 residues long. CDR3 loop: CAWRPRTLYEQYF. CDR3 in DNA: TGTGCCTGGAGACCCCGGACCCTCTACGAGCAGTACTTC. Complete variable domain (other parts from reference TRBV30 and TRBJ2-7): SQTIHQWPATLVQPVGSPLSLECTVEGTSNPNLYWYRQAAGRGLQLLFYSVGIGQISSEVPQNLSASRPQDRQFILSSKKLLLSDSGFYLCAWRPRTLYEQYFGPGTRLTVT.

This clonotype was seen at least ten times. The V call is TRBV3-1, the J call TRBJ2-1, with TRBD2 matching over 8 bases. J was trimmed by 3 bases and V by 7 bases; bases with no gene match: 8. This CDR3 is 15 amino acids long. The germline V gene has CDR1 LGHDT and CDR2 YNNKEL (reference sequence). DNA for the CDR3: TGTGCCAGCAACCCGGGACTAGGGAACTACAATGAGCAGTTCTTC. It yields the protein CASNPGLGNYNEQFF.

This clonotype showed up many times. The V and J genes are TRBV6-1 and TRBJ2-5, with 9 positions matching TRBD1. The length of the CDR3 is 14 residues. V dropped 6 bases and J dropped 5; count of bases not matched to a gene: 7. CDR1 and CDR2 from the germline V gene are MNHNS and SASEGT. CDR3 region: CASRGQGIVETQYF. CDR3 nucleotides: TGTGCCAGCAGAGGACAGGGGATCGTGGAGACCCAGTACTTC.

The chain couples TRBV6-1 to TRBJ2-1, with 7 positions matching TRBD2. V was clipped by 8 bases and J by 1 base; unmatched bases: 5. CDR3 size: 14 residues. CDR1 is MNHNS, CDR2 SASEGT, per germline. CDR3: CASWGGGSYNEQFF. The CDR3 DNA sequence: TGTGCCAGCTGGGGGGGGGGGTCCTACAATGAGCAGTTCTTC.